The sequence of this TCR beta chain was determined in a study of shared T cell receptors in the human thymus. The V and J ends lost 0 bases and 5 bases respectively, with 14 bases between them. The length of the CDR3 is 15 residues. Germline-derived CDR1 and CDR2 are SGHRS and YFSETQ. Sequencing used immunoSEQ multiplex PCR; TCRdb keeps in-frame clones, though not all of them. The sample has approximately 730,000 clones, over 75% seen once. These data are also associated with another study on human thymus T cells.

The TCR sequence derives from a girl in the first two years of life with a congenital heart defect. The material sequenced was thymocytes. This sequence joins TRBV5-1 and TRBJ2-5; D remains unclear. The CDR3 sequence: CASSLDEVFPETQYF. The CDR3 DNA reads TGCGCCAGCAGCTTGGATGAGGTCTTCCCGGAGACCCAGTACTTC.